These T cell receptor beta chains were read from a single sample in a study of blood T cell repertoires in COVID-19. The data were produced by immunoSEQ multiplex PCR, yet TCRdb's version contains in-frame clones alone and is incomplete. The table has about 260,000 clones, less than 90% seen once. The sequenced sample was peripheral blood. The source of these receptors is a man between 60 and 75 years old who had recovered from COVID-19. CDR3s include the opening cysteine and the closing phenylalanine or tryptophan. D genes are given only for firm matches. Size is omitted from some rows. Given values are once, few, many or a class for expanded clones.

cdr3_aa: CASSGGTSGNNEQFF
cdr3_nt: TGTGCCAGCAGTGGCGGGACTAGCGGCAACAATGAGCAGTTCTTC
clone_size: -
j_call: TRBJ2-1
v_call: TRBV6-4
d_call: TRBD2

cdr3_aa: CASSGDRQELFF
cdr3_nt: TGTGCCAGCAGCGGCGACAGACAGGAACTGTTTTTT
clone_size: -
j_call: TRBJ1-4
v_call: TRBV7-9
d_call: -

cdr3_aa: CASSLLEYEQYF
cdr3_nt: TGTGCCAGCAGTTTATTAGAATACGAGCAGTACTTC
clone_size: -
j_call: TRBJ2-7
v_call: TRBV28
d_call: -

cdr3_aa: CASRYDTDSPLHF
cdr3_nt: TGTGCCAGCAGGTATGACACGGATTCACCCCTCCACTTT
clone_size: -
j_call: TRBJ1-6
v_call: TRBV28
d_call: -

cdr3_aa: CASSTQPRESYEQYF
cdr3_nt: TGTGCCAGCAGTACCCAACCAAGGGAGTCCTACGAGCAGTACTTC
clone_size: -
j_call: TRBJ2-7
v_call: TRBV6-5
d_call: -

cdr3_aa: CASSPGQGRGQETQYF
cdr3_nt: TGTGCCAGCTCACCCGGACAGGGCCGGGGGCAAGAGACCCAGTACTTC
clone_size: -
j_call: TRBJ2-5
v_call: TRBV18
d_call: TRBD1

cdr3_aa: CASSGEMNTEAFF
cdr3_nt: TGTGCCAGCAGTGGAGAGATGAACACTGAAGCTTTCTTT
clone_size: few
j_call: TRBJ1-1
v_call: TRBV9
d_call: -

cdr3_aa: CASSQPGQGLYEQYF
cdr3_nt: TGCGCCAGCAGCCAACCGGGACAGGGGCTATACGAGCAGTACTTC
clone_size: many
j_call: TRBJ2-7
v_call: TRBV4-1
d_call: TRBD1

cdr3_aa: CASSTDRGLRGYTF
cdr3_nt: TGTGCCAGTAGTACGGACAGGGGGCTTCGTGGCTACACCTTC
clone_size: -
j_call: TRBJ1-2
v_call: TRBV19
d_call: TRBD1

cdr3_aa: CASSLGGATIGELFF
cdr3_nt: TGTGCCAGCAGCTTAGGGGGGGCTACAATCGGGGAGCTGTTTTTT
clone_size: -
j_call: TRBJ2-2
v_call: TRBV5-4
d_call: -

cdr3_aa: CASRIGQGVYGYTF
cdr3_nt: TGTGCCAGCAGAATAGGACAGGGGGTGTATGGCTACACCTTC
clone_size: few
j_call: TRBJ1-2
v_call: TRBV6-5
d_call: TRBD1

cdr3_aa: CASSSSGVNYGYTF
cdr3_nt: TGTGCCAGCAGCTCGTCGGGGGTTAACTATGGCTACACCTTC
clone_size: -
j_call: TRBJ1-2
v_call: TRBV5-4
d_call: -

cdr3_aa: CASRGTSTDTQYF
cdr3_nt: TGTGCCAGTCGGGGTACTAGCACAGATACGCAGTATTTT
clone_size: -
j_call: TRBJ2-3
v_call: TRBV9
d_call: -

cdr3_aa: CASSRVHEKLFF
cdr3_nt: TGTGCCAGCAGCAGGGTACATGAAAAACTGTTTTTT
clone_size: -
j_call: TRBJ1-4
v_call: TRBV2
d_call: -